These 11 T cell receptor beta chains were sequenced from one sample in a study of human T cells and chemical hapten exposure. TCRdb independently ran MiXCR on the RACE reads; one entry per CDR3 protein. The repertoire includes some 380,000 distinct CDR3 sequences, more than 4.5% of them detected once, and 2% to 2.5% sits in the top ten. Time point: patch test 1, 2 weeks after DPC sensitization. As for treatment: therapeutic diphenylcyclopropenone sensitization with weekly scalp DPC. This sample comprised whole blood, obtained in connection with sensitization to the hapten diphenylcyclopropenone (DPC). The receptors shown here come from a woman in her forties or fifties with alopecia areata. Some clones in this sample may be carry-over from other donors' samples.

This clonotype was seen a few times. The chain is built from TRBV7-2 and TRBJ1-2; 7 bases line up with TRBD1. After removal of 2 bases from V and 7 bases from J, the junction contained 7 bases not matched to a gene. Germline-derived CDR1 and CDR2 are SGHTA and FQGNSA. The CDR3 extends over 14 amino acids. DNA of the CDR3: TGTGCCAGCAGCTTAAGGGACAGCCTCGGTGGCTACACCTTC. It specifies CASSLRDSLGGYTF.

A few counts support this clonotype. This chain joins TRBV4-3 and TRBJ2-5, with D perhaps matching TRBD1 or TRBD2 (5 bases each). CDR1 is LGHNA, CDR2 YSLEER, per germline. CDR3 length: 14 amino acids. V gave up 0 bases and J gave up 4 bases, with 9 bases separating them. CDR3 coding DNA: TGCGCCAGCAGCCAAGAGGCAGGGAGAGAGACCCAGTACTTC. It yields the protein CASSQEAGRETQYF.

The chain employs TRBV20-1 and TRBJ2-3, with a tentative D call TRBD2 (7 bases). The CDR3 loop spans 18 amino acids. From germline, CDR1 is DFQATT and CDR2 SNEGSKA (reference sequence). V was pared by 1 base and J by 0 bases, with 20 bases between. The CDR3 loop reads CSARGTGGRVISTDTQYF. Here the CDR3 DNA reads TGCAGTGCTAGAGGAACGGGGGGCCGGGTCATAAGCACAGATACGCAGTATTTT.

This clonotype has just a few counts. The CDR3 nucleotides read TGCAGCGTCTTGACGGGACAGGGGTACGTCCTGACTTTC. Translating it yields CSVLTGQGYVLTF. This rearrangement joins TRBV29-1 to TRBJ2-6; 10 nucleotides line up with TRBD1. Germline lookup yields CDR1 SQVTM and CDR2 ANQGSEA. V shed 6 bases and J 11 bases; nucleotides not matched to a gene: 7. The CDR3 spans 13 residues.

Many counts were recorded for this clonotype. The chain couples TRBV15 to TRBJ2-1; 7 bases align to TRBD2. The germline CDR1 and CDR2 sequences are LNHNV and YYDKDF (reference sequence). Trimming removed 0 bases from V and 9 bases from J; junction bases left unmatched: 8. CDR3 length: 15 amino acids. CDR3 protein: CATSRERRESGEQFF. CDR3 DNA sequence: TGTGCCACCAGCAGAGAAAGGCGGGAGTCTGGTGAGCAGTTCTTC. Together with reference TRBV15 and TRBJ2-1, the CDR3 gives the full variable domain: DAMVIQNPRYQVTQFGKPVTLSCSQTLNHNVMYWYQQKSSQAPKLLFHYYDKDFNNEADTPDNFQSRRPNTSFCFLDIRSPGLGDTAMYLCATSRERRESGEQFFGPGTRLTVL.

Many counts were recorded for this clonotype. The genes are TRBV7-8 and TRBJ1-5; tentatively, D is TRBD1 (5 bases). This CDR3 has 19 amino acids. V was trimmed by 2 bases and J by 4 bases, leaving 24 bases between them. Germline CDR1 SGHVS, CDR2 FQNEAQ. CDR3 DNA: TGTGCCAGCAGCTTATCTCCCGGGGCAGGCACAAGTAGGAATCAGCCCCAGCATTTT. This sequence encodes CASSLSPGAGTSRNQPQHF.

As concerns this clonotype: One junction end disagrees with the germline gene, perhaps due to a read error. The chain recombines TRBV2 with TRBJ1-4, with 7 bases fitting TRBD1. CDR1 and CDR2 from the germline V gene are SNHLY and FYNNEI. CDR3 length: 13 residues. The CDR3 nucleotides read TGTGCCACCAGGGGGTCGGGGAATGAAAGACTGTTTTTT. Its translation: CATRGSGNERLFF.

At least ten counts were recorded for this clonotype. The chain joins TRBV7-2 to TRBJ1-2; no definite D call. Germline CDR1 is SGHTA and CDR2 is FQGNSA. The V gene lost 3 bases and the J gene lost 2 bases, with 7 bases spanning the gap. CDR3 length: 13 amino acids. This chain's CDR3 is CASSLVTNYGYTF. CDR3 DNA: TGTGCCAGCAGCTTGGTGACCAACTATGGCTACACCTTC.

This clonotype showed up many times. The CDR3 protein is CASSLVGTGFTDTQYF. Written as DNA, the CDR3 is TGTGCCAGCAGCTTAGTAGGGACAGGGTTTACGGATACGCAGTATTTT. The J gene is TRBJ2-3, the V gene TRBV7-2; 9 positions agree with TRBD1. Germline CDR1 SGHTA, CDR2 FQGNSA. The CDR3 extends over 16 amino acids. Trimming took 1 base from V and 6 from J; bases not matched to a gene: 8.

In this sample, this clonotype turned up many times. This chain links TRBV12-3 or TRBV12-4 with TRBJ2-6; TRBD2 agrees at 11 bases. The V gene end was trimmed by 5 bases and the J gene end by 0 bases; junction bases not matched to a gene: 3. The CDR3 loop spans 17 amino acids. The CDR3 DNA sequence: TGTGCCAGCAGTCCGACTAGCGGGAACTCTGGGGCCAACGTCCTGACTTTC. It is translated as CASSPTSGNSGANVLTF.

This clonotype was seen ten or more times. The genes are TRBV6-5 and TRBJ2-5; D perhaps matches TRBD1 (5 bases). Between the trimmed V and J ends, which lost 6 bases and 1 base, there was a span of 12 bases. This CDR3 has 14 amino acids. From germline, CDR1 is MNHEY and CDR2 SVGAGI. This CDR3 is CASSGSRAQETQYF. In DNA form, the CDR3 reads TGTGCCAGCAGCGGATCCAGGGCCCAAGAGACCCAGTACTTC.